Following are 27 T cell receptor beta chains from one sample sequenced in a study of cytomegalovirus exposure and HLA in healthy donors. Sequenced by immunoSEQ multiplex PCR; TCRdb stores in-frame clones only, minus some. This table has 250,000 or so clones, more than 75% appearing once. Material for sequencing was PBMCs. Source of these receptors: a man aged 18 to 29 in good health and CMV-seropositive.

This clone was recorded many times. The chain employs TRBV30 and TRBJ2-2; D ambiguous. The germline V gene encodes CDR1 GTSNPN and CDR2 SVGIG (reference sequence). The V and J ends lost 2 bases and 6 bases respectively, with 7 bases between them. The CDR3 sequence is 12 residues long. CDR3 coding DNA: TGTGCCTGGAGTACCCGACCCGGGGAGCTGTTTTTT. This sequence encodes CAWSTRPGELFF.

This CDR3 is CASSPLQGTYYEQYF. In DNA, the CDR3 is TGCGCCAGCAGCCCTCTCCAGGGGACGTACTACGAGCAGTACTTC. The chain recombines TRBV4-1 with TRBJ2-7; possible D gene TRBD1, 6 bases. Between the trimmed V and J ends, which lost 4 bases and 3 bases, there was a span of 16 bases. The CDR3 totals 15 residues. From germline, CDR1 is MGHRA and CDR2 YSYEKL.

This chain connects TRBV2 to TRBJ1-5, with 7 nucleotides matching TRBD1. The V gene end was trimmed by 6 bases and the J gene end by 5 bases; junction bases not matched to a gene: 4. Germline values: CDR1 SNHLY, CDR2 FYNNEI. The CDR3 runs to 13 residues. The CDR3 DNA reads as TGTGCCAGCAGGGACGACAGGGATCAGCCCCAGCATTTT. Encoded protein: CASRDDRDQPQHF.

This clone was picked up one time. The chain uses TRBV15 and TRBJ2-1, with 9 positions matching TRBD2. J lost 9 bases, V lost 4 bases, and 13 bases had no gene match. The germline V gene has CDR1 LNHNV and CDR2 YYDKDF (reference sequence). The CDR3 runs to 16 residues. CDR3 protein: CATSTPGGREVFEQFF. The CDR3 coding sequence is TGTGCCACCAGCACCCCTGGCGGGAGGGAGGTCTTTGAGCAGTTCTTC.

The CDR3 loop is CAWSVRTFRLFF. CDR3 nucleotides: TGTGCCTGGAGTGTACGAACATTCAGACTGTTTTTT. V gene TRBV30 combines with J gene TRBJ1-4; D gene uncertain. This CDR3 contains 12 residues. Germline assignment: CDR1 GTSNPN and CDR2 SVGIG (reference sequence). With 0 bases removed from V and 13 bases from J, the gap between germline ends came to 12 bases.

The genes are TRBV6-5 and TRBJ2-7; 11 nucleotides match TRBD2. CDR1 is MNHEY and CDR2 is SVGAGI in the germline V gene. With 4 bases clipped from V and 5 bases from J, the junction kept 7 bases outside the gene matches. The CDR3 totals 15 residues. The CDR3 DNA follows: TGTGCCAGCAGTTCCGGGACTAGCGGCCTTGACGAGCAGTACTTC. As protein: CASSSGTSGLDEQYF.

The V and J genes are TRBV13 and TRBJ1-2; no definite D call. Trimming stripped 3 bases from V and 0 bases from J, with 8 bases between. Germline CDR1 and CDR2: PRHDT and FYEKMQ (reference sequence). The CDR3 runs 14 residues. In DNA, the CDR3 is TGTGCCAGCAGCTTTTCGGGAGCTAACTATGGCTACACCTTC. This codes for CASSFSGANYGYTF.

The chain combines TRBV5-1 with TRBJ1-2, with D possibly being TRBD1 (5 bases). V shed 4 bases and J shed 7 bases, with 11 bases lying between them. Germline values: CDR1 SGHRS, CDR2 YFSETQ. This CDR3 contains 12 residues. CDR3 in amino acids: CASSPDSGGYTF. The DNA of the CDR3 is TGCGCCAGCAGCCCTGACAGTGGTGGCTACACCTTC.

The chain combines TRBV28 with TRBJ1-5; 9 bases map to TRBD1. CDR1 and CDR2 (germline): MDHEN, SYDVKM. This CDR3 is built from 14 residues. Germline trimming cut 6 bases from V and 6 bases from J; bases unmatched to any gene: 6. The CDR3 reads CASSLTGGSQPQHF. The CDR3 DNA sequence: TGTGCCAGCAGCCTTACAGGGGGCTCTCAGCCCCAGCATTTT.

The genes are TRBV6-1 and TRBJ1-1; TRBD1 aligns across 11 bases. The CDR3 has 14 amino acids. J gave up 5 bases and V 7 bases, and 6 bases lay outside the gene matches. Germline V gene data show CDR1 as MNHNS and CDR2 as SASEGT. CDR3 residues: CASNFGQGATEAFF. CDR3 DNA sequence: TGTGCCAGCAATTTTGGACAGGGGGCAACTGAAGCTTTCTTT.

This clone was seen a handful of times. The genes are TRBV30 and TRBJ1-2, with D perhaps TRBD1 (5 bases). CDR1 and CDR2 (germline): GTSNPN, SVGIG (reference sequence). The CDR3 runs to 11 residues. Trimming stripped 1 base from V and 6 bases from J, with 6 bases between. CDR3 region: CAWSAGNGYTF. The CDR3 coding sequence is TGTGCCTGGAGTGCAGGGAATGGCTACACCTTC.

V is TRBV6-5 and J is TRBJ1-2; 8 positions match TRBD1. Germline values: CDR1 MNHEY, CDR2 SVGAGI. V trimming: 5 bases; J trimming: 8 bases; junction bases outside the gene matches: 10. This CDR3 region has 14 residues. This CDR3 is CASSLSYAGGGYTF. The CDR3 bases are TGTGCCAGCAGTCTTAGTTACGCAGGGGGCGGCTACACCTTC.

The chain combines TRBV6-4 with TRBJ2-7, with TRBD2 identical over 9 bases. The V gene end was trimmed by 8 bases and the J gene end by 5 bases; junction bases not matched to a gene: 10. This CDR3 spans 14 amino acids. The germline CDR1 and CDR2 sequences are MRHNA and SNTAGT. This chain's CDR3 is CASGGGRVRNEQYF. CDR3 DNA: TGTGCCAGCGGAGGCGGGAGGGTTCGGAACGAGCAGTACTTC.

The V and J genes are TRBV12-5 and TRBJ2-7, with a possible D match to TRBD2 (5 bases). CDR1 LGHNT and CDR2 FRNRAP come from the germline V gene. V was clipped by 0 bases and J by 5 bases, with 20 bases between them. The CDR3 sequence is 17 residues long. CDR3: CASGLVPMHRPGNEQYF. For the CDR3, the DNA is TGTGCTAGTGGTTTGGTACCGATGCACCGGCCGGGGAACGAGCAGTACTTC.

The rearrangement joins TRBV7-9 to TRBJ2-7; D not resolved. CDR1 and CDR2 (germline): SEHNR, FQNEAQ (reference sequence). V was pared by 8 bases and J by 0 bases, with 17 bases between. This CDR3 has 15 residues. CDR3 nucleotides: TGTGCCAGCGGTTCTCAGGCGGCGCACTCCTACGAGCAGTACTTC. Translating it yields CASGSQAAHSYEQYF.

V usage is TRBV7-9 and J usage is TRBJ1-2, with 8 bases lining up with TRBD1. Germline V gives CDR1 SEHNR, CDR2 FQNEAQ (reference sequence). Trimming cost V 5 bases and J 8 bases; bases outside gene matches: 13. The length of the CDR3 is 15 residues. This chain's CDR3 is CASSRGTGDGGGYTF. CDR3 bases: TGTGCCAGCAGCCGAGGGACAGGCGACGGTGGGGGCTACACCTTC.

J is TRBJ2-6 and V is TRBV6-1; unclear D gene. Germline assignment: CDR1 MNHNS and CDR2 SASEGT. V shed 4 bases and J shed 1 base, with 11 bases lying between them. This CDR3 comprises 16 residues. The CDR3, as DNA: TGTGCCAGCAGTGCACGACTGGGGTCTGGGGCCAACGTCCTGACTTTC. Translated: CASSARLGSGANVLTF.

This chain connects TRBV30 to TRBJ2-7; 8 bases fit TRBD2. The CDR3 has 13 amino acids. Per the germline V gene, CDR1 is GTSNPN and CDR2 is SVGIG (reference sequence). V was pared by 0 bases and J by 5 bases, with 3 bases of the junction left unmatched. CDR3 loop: CAWSVGLVNEQYF. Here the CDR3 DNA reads TGTGCCTGGAGTGTGGGACTAGTAAACGAGCAGTACTTC.

The CDR3 region is CASSLVFGELFF. CDR3 DNA: TGTGCCAGCAGCTTAGTATTCGGGGAGCTGTTTTTT. The chain carries TRBV7-9 and TRBJ2-2; D is unresolved. The V end lost 1 base, the J end lost 7 bases, and 4 bases lay between the germline ends. The CDR3 sequence is 12 residues long. Germline V gene sequence: CDR1 SEHNR, CDR2 FQNEAQ (reference sequence).

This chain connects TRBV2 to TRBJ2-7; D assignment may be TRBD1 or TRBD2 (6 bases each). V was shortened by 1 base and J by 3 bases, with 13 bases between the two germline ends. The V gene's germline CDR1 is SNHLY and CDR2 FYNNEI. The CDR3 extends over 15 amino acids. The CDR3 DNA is TGTGCCAGCAGTGAAGAGGGGGGCAGGAGCTACGAGCAGTACTTC. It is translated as CASSEEGGRSYEQYF. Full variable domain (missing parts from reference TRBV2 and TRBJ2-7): EPEVTQTPSHQVTQMGQEVILRCVPISNHLYFYWYRQILGQKVEFLVSFYNNEISEKSEIFDDQFSVERPDGSNFTLKIRSTKLEDSAMYFCASSEEGGRSYEQYFGPGTRLTVT.

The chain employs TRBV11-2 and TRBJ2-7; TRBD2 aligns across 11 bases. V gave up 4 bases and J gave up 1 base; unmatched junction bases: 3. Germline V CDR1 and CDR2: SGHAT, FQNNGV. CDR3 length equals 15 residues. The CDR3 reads CASSSGTSGSYEQYF. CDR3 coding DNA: TGTGCCAGCAGCTCCGGGACTAGCGGATCCTACGAGCAGTACTTC. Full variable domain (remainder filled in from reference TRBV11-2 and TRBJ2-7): EAGVAQSPRYKIIEKRQSVAFWCNPISGHATLYWYQQILGQGPKLLIQFQNNGVVDDSQLPKDRFSAERLKGVDSTLKIQPAKLEDSAVYLCASSSGTSGSYEQYFGPGTRLTVT.

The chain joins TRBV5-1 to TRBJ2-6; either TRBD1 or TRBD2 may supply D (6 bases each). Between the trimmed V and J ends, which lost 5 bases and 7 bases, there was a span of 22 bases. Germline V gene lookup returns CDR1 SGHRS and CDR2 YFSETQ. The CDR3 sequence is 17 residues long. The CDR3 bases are TGCGCCAGCAGAGGGGGGCATGGTTCGCCTCGCGCCAACGTCCTGACTTTC. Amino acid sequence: CASRGGHGSPRANVLTF.

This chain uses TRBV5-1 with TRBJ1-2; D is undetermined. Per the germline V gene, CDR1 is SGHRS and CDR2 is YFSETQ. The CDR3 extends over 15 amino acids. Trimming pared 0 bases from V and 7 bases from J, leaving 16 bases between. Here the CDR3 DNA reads TGCGCCAGCAGCTTGGCTGGCAGCACCCGGTTTGGCTACACCTTC. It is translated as CASSLAGSTRFGYTF.

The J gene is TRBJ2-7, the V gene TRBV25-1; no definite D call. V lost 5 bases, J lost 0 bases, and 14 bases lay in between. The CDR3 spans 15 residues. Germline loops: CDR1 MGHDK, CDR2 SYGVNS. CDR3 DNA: TGTGCCAGCAGTAATCCGGCCGAGCCCTCCTACGAGCAGTACTTC. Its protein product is CASSNPAEPSYEQYF.

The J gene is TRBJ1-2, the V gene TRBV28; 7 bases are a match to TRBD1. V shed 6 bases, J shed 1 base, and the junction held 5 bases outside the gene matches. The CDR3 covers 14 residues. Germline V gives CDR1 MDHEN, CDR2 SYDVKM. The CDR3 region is CASRTGTVNYGYTF. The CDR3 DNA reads TGTGCCAGCAGGACCGGGACAGTTAACTATGGCTACACCTTC.

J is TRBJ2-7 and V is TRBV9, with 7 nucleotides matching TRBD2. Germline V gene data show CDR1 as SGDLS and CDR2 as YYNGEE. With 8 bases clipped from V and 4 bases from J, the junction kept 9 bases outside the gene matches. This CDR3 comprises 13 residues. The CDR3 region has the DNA TGTGCCAGTGACTGGAGGGGACTATACGAGCAGTACTTC. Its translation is CASDWRGLYEQYF.

CDR3 sequence: CASSLMIAALTDTQYF. As DNA, the CDR3 is TGTGCCAGCAGCTTAATGATAGCGGCCCTCACAGATACGCAGTATTTT. The chain recombines TRBV7-6 with TRBJ2-3; the D gene is possibly TRBD2 (6 bases). Trimming took off 2 bases at V and 2 bases at J, with 14 bases between the two ends. CDR1 SGHVS and CDR2 FNYEAQ come from the germline V gene. The length of the CDR3 is 16 residues.